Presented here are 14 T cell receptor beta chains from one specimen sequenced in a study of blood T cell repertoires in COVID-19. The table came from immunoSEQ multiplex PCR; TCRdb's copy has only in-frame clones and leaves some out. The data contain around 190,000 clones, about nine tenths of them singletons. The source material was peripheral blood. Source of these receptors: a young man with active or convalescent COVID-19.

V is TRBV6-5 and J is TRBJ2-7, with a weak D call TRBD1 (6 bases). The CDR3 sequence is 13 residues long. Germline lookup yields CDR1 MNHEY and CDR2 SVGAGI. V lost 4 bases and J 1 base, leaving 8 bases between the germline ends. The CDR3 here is CASSSTGSYEQYF. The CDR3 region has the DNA TGTGCCAGCAGTTCTACAGGGTCCTACGAGCAGTACTTC.

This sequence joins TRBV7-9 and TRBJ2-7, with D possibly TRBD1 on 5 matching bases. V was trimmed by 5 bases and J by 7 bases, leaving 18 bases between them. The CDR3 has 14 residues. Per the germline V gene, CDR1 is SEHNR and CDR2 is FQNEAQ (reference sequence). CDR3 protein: CASSPETASWEQYF. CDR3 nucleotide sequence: TGTGCCAGCAGCCCCGAGACAGCGTCTTGGGAGCAGTACTTC.

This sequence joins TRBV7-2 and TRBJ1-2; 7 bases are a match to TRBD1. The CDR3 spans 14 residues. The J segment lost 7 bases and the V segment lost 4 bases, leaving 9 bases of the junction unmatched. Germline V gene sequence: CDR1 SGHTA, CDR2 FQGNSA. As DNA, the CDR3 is TGTGCCAGCAGCTCGGACAGGTTAGGGGGTGGCTACACCTTC. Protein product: CASSSDRLGGGYTF.

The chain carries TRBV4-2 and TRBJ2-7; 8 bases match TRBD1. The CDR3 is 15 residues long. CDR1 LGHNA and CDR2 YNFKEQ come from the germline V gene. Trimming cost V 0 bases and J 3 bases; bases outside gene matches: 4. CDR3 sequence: CASSQDPDRDYEQYF. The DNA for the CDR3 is TGTGCCAGCAGCCAAGATCCGGACAGGGACTACGAGCAGTACTTC.

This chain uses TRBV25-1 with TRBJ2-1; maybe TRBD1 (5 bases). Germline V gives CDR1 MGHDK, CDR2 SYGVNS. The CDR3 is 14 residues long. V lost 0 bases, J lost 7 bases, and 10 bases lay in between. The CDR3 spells CASSEYAGSNEQFF. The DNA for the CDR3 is TGTGCCAGCAGTGAATACGCAGGGTCAAATGAGCAGTTCTTC.

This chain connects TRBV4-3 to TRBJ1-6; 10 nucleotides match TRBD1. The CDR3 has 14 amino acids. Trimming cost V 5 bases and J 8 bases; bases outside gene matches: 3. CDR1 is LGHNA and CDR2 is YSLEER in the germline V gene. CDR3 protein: CASSSGTGDSPLHF. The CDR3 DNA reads TGCGCCAGCAGCTCCGGGACAGGGGATTCACCCCTCCACTTT.

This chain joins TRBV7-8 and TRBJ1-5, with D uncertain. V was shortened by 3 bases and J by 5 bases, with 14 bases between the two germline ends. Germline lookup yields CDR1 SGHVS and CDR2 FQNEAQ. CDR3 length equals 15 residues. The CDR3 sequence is CASSLVGDRYQPQHF. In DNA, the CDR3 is TGTGCCAGCAGCTTGGTAGGAGACCGTTATCAGCCCCAGCATTTT.

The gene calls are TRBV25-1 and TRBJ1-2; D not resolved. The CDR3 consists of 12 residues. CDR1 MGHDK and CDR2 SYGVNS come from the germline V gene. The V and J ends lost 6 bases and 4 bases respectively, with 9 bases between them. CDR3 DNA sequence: TGTGCCAGCAGCGGAGGGTTCTATGGCTACACCTTC. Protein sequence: CASSGGFYGYTF.

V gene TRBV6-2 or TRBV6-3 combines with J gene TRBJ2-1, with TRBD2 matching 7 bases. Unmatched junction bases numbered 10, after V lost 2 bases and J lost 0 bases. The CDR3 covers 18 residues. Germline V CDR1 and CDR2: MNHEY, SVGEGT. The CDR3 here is CASSYPLRGGSSYNEQFF. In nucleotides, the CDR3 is TGTGCCAGCAGTTACCCTCTACGAGGCGGGAGCTCCTACAATGAGCAGTTCTTC.

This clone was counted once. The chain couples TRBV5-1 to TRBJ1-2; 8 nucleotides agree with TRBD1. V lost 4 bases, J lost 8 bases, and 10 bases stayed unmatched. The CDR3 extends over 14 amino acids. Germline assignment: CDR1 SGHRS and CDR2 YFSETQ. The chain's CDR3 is CASSDPGQGEGYTF. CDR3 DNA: TGCGCCAGCAGCGACCCCGGACAGGGCGAAGGCTACACCTTC.

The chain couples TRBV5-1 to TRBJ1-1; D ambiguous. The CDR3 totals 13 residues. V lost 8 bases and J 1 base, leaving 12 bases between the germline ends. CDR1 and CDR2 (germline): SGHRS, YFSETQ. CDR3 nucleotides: TGCGCCAGTAAACATAATGAGAACACTGAAGCTTTCTTT. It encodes CASKHNENTEAFF.

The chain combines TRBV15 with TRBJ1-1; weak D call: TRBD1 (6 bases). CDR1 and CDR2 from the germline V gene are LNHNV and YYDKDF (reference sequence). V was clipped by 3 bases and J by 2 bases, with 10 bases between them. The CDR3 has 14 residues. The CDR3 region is CATSRDRFNTEAFF. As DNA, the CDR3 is TGTGCCACCAGCAGGGACAGATTTAACACTGAAGCTTTCTTT.

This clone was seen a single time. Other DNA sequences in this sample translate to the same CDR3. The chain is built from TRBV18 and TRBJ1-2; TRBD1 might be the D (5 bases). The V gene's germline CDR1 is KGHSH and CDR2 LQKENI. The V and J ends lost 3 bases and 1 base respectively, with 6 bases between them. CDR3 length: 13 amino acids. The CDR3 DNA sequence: TGTGCCAGCTCACCTGACAGTAACTATGGCTACACCTTC. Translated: CASSPDSNYGYTF.

The CDR3 spells CASSLGRSANEKLFF. The CDR3, as DNA: TGTGCCAGCAGCCTGGGGAGGTCTGCTAATGAAAAACTGTTTTTT. The chain employs TRBV7-9 and TRBJ1-4, with unresolved D. V was shortened by 5 bases and J by 3 bases, with 13 bases between the two germline ends. Germline lookup yields CDR1 SEHNR and CDR2 FQNEAQ (reference sequence). The CDR3 has 15 residues.